This paragraph covers one T cell receptor (beta chain) sequence. The source of the sample is a study of blood T cell repertoires in COVID-19. Authors' analysis steps: Amplified reference gene primers provided the basis for estimating nucleated cell counts. This table comes from immunoSEQ multiplex PCR, and its TCRdb copy is limited to in-frame clones, with some not included. V, J and clone size are those of that table, while D and trimming were read from the DNA. The data hold 200,000 to 250,000 clones, with 75% to 90% observed a single time. The clonotype originates from a woman in her twenties or thirties who had been exposed to COVID-19. The material sequenced was PBMCs or T cells enriched from blood (not recorded which).

CDR3: CASAPDRGSGYTF. CDR3 nucleotide sequence: TGTGCTAGCGCCCCTGACAGGGGCTCTGGCTACACCTTC. This rearrangement joins TRBV12-5 to TRBJ1-2; 8 nucleotides match TRBD1. The junction had 10 bases not matched to a gene; V was cut back by 9 bases and J by 7 bases. CDR1 is LGHNT, CDR2 FRNRAP, per germline. The CDR3 has 13 residues.